This T cell receptor (beta chain) was sequenced for a study of OX40 agonist ivuxolimab in advanced cancers. Overall study: At doses from 0.01 to 10 mg/kg, patients were given intravenous ivuxolimab every 2 weeks.

Sequencing used immunoSEQ multiplex PCR; TCRdb keeps in-frame clones, though not all of them. The table lists around 46,000 clones, over 65% of them singletons. The CDR3 covers 11 residues. V was pared by 1 base and J by 7 bases, with 7 bases between. Germline assignment: CDR1 GTSNPN and CDR2 SVGIG (reference sequence). As to this clone: The antigen is undetermined.

Study outcomes and limitations: Near-lowest levels of clonal expansion characterized partial responders at 0.1-3.0 mg/kg. The study did not work out the antigen specificity of the expanded peripheral T cells.

The sample in question was CD4+ or CD8+ T cells sorted from blood, obtained in a trial of the OX40 agonist ivuxolimab. The origin of this receptor is an adult with an advanced solid tumor such as melanoma, head and neck, liver or kidney cancer. V usage is TRBV30 and J usage is TRBJ2-5; unclear D gene. The CDR3 sequence is CAWSALGTQYF. CDR3 in DNA: TGTGCCTGGAGTGCATTGGGGACCCAGTACTTC.